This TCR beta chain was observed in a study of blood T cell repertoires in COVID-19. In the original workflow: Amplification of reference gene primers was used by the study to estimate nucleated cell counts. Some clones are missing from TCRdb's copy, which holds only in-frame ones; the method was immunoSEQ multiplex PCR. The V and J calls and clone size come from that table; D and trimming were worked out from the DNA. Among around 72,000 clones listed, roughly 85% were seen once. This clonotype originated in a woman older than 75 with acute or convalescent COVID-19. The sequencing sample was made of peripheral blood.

CDR3 protein: CASSQGQGFNQPQHF. The CDR3 DNA sequence: TGTGCCAGCAGCCAGGGACAGGGCTTCAATCAGCCCCAGCATTTT. V is TRBV16 and J is TRBJ1-5; 9 bases align to TRBD1. The CDR3 totals 15 residues. The V segment lost 3 bases and the J segment 3 bases; nucleotides outside the gene matches: 3. The germline V gene encodes CDR1 KGHSY and CDR2 FQNENV.